The entry below gives a single T cell receptor beta chain sequence along with its context. Other DNA variants within this sample encode the same CDR3. The data belong to a study of cytomegalovirus exposure and HLA in healthy donors. The CDR3 runs to 13 residues. Per germline, CDR1 GTSNPN and CDR2 SVGIG (reference sequence). V dropped 3 bases and J dropped 3 bases, with 12 bases sitting between them. PCR primers comprised 60 Vbeta and 13 Jbeta primers. Using immunoSEQ multiplex PCR, the repertoire was profiled, and TCRdb retains in-frame clones only, with some absent. The data contain 150,000 to 200,000 clones, about 90% of them singletons.

The gene calls are TRBV30 and TRBJ2-7; perhaps TRBD1 as D (7 bases). Material: PBMCs. The TCR sequence derives from a girl under three years old in good health and CMV-seronegative. The CDR3 DNA reads as TGTGCCTGGAGCGCGGGACAGTTCTACGAGCAGTACTTC. This sequence encodes CAWSAGQFYEQYF.